Each of the 21 T cell receptor beta chains below was sequenced from the same sample in a study of CD8+CD57+ T cells in acquired aplastic anemia. CDR3 and TCR beta VDJ profiling relied on genomic DNA as the template. TCRdb itself ran the reads through MiXCR, one entry per CDR3 protein. The sample lists around 230,000 distinct CDR3 sequences, over 60% occurring once. The sequencing input was sorted CD4+, CD8+, or CD8+CD57+ T cells (not recorded which) from PBMCs. The receptors come from a human donor in good health.

This clonotype has more than one count but fewer than ten. J is TRBJ2-5 and V is TRBV7-9; 8 positions match TRBD2. V lost 2 bases, J lost 2 bases, and 4 bases stayed unmatched. Germline V gene lookup returns CDR1 SEHNR and CDR2 FQNEAQ (reference sequence). The CDR3 length is 15 residues. CDR3 sequence (DNA): TGTGCCAGCAGCTTAAGCACTAGCGGACAAGAGACCCAGTACTTC. It is translated as CASSLSTSGQETQYF.

This CDR3 reads CASSPRTGAYTEAFF. The CDR3 DNA reads TGTGCCAGCAGCCCCCGCACAGGGGCCTACACTGAAGCTTTCTTT. The V call is TRBV7-9, the J call TRBJ1-1, with 7 bases that match TRBD1. Germline values: CDR1 SEHNR, CDR2 FQNEAQ (reference sequence). The CDR3 length is 15 residues. V shed 5 bases and J 3 bases; nucleotides not matched to a gene: 9.

This clonotype came up many times. The chain employs TRBV5-1 and TRBJ2-7; weak D call: TRBD1 (5 bases). Trimming shortened V by 3 bases and J by 7 bases, and 14 bases separated the two germline ends. CDR1 and CDR2 from the germline V gene are SGHRS and YFSETQ. CDR3 size: 13 residues. As DNA, the CDR3 is TGCGCCAGCAGCTCGCCAGGGCAGGATGAGCAGTACTTC. It specifies CASSSPGQDEQYF.

The chain combines TRBV14 with TRBJ2-3; D may be TRBD1 (6 bases). Trimming cost V 4 bases and J 5 bases, with 16 bases left between them. This CDR3 contains 15 residues. Per the germline V gene, CDR1 is SGHDN and CDR2 is FVKESK. The CDR3 bases are TGTGCCAGCAGCCGAGAACTACAGGGTTTAGATACGCAGTATTTT. It specifies CASSRELQGLDTQYF. Filled out from reference TRBV14 and TRBJ2-3, the complete variable domain reads EAGVTQFPSHSVIEKGQTVTLRCDPISGHDNLYWYRRVMGKEIKFLLHFVKESKQDESGMPNNRFLAERTGGTYSTLKVQPAELEDSGVYFCASSRELQGLDTQYFGPGTRLTVL.

The rearrangement links TRBV11-2 to TRBJ2-7, with D possibly matching TRBD2 (5 bases). CDR3 length: 15 amino acids. Germline CDR1 SGHAT, CDR2 FQNNGV. The V end lost 5 bases, the J end lost 6 bases, and 20 bases lay between the germline ends. The CDR3 loop is CASSTNYGEWGEQYF. DNA of the CDR3: TGTGCCAGCAGCACAAATTACGGGGAGTGGGGCGAGCAGTACTTC. The variable domain in full, completed from reference TRBV11-2 and TRBJ2-7, reads EAGVAQSPRYKIIEKRQSVAFWCNPISGHATLYWYQQILGQGPKLLIQFQNNGVVDDSQLPKDRFSAERLKGVDSTLKIQPAKLEDSAVYLCASSTNYGEWGEQYFGPGTRLTVT.

This clonotype was seen a few times. V usage is TRBV24-1 and J usage is TRBJ2-1; D could derive from TRBD1 or TRBD2 (5 bases each). V gave up 3 bases and J gave up 7 bases, with 12 bases separating them. The CDR3 loop spans 14 amino acids. Germline CDR1 KGHDR, CDR2 SFDVKD. As DNA, the CDR3 is TGTGCCACCAGTGATGGGACGTCGAGGAATGAGCAGTTCTTC. Translating it yields CATSDGTSRNEQFF.

This clonotype was seen at least ten times. The genes are TRBV7-9 and TRBJ2-7, with 8 bases lining up with TRBD2. The germline CDR1 and CDR2 sequences are SEHNR and FQNEAQ (reference sequence). Trimming took 5 bases from V and 3 from J; bases not matched to a gene: 12. The CDR3 covers 16 residues. The CDR3 DNA is TGTGCCAGCAGCCCTCCGAGTCAGCGGGGGTTCTACGAGCAGTACTTC. It specifies CASSPPSQRGFYEQYF. Complete variable domain (other parts from reference TRBV7-9 and TRBJ2-7): DTGVSQNPRHKITKRGQNVTFRCDPISEHNRLYWYRQTLGQGPEFLTYFQNEAQLEKSRLLSDRFSAERPKGSFSTLEIQRTEQGDSAMYLCASSPPSQRGFYEQYFGPGTRLTVT.

The sample holds a few counts of this clonotype. This rearrangement joins TRBV4-2 to TRBJ1-2, with D uncertain. The CDR3 is 12 residues long. The germline V and J ends were trimmed by 11 bases and 2 bases, with 12 bases remaining between them. The germline CDR1 and CDR2 sequences are LGHNA and YNFKEQ. CDR3: CAYGEGNYGYTF. As DNA, the CDR3 is TGTGCCTACGGGGAGGGAAACTATGGCTACACCTTC.

This clonotype has a count of ten or more. The chain uses TRBV5-6 and TRBJ2-1, with D uncertain. Germline V CDR1 and CDR2: SGHDT, YYEEEE. The CDR3 extends over 11 amino acids. Between the trimmed V and J ends, which lost 0 bases and 8 bases, there was a span of 3 bases. CDR3 residues: CASSLGYEQFF. The CDR3 DNA reads TGTGCCAGCAGCTTGGGTTATGAGCAGTTCTTC.

The V gene is TRBV7-9, the J gene TRBJ2-5; 8 positions match TRBD2. Per the germline V gene, CDR1 is SEHNR and CDR2 is FQNEAQ (reference sequence). CDR3 size: 16 residues. V trimming: 4 bases; J trimming: 5 bases; junction bases outside the gene matches: 12. CDR3 nucleotide sequence: TGTGCCAGCAGCTGGCTTCCGGGACTAGAGGGGGAGACCCAGTACTTC. Residues: CASSWLPGLEGETQYF.

This clonotype was observed a few times. V gene TRBV12-3 or TRBV12-4 combines with J gene TRBJ1-2; D is unclear. The CDR3 contains 12 residues. V was clipped by 6 bases and J by 2 bases, with 7 bases between them. The CDR3 DNA is TGTGCCAGCAGAACGGACAACTATGGCTACACCTTC. This codes for CASRTDNYGYTF.

The CDR3 loop is CASNPTVQMGEQYF. The CDR3 DNA is TGCGCCAGCAACCCGACAGTGCAGATGGGCGAGCAGTACTTC. The chain joins TRBV5-1 to TRBJ2-7; D might be TRBD1 (5 bases). V lost 6 bases and J 6 bases, leaving 19 bases between the germline ends. Germline V lookup: CDR1 SGHRS, CDR2 YFSETQ. The CDR3 spans 14 residues.

This clonotype came up a few times. The chain recombines TRBV5-5 with TRBJ2-3; 7 bases agree with TRBD2. Germline CDR1 reads SGHKS; CDR2 reads YYEKEE (reference sequence). There are 15 residues in the CDR3. With 4 bases clipped from V and 0 bases from J, the junction kept 5 bases outside the gene matches. The CDR3 protein is CASSHTSASTDTQYF. In DNA form, the CDR3 reads TGTGCCAGCAGCCACACTAGCGCGAGCACAGATACGCAGTATTTT.

This chain connects TRBV12-3 or TRBV12-4 to TRBJ2-2, with 8 bases fitting TRBD1. The CDR3 is 14 residues long. V lost 8 bases and J lost 5; bases outside the gene matches: 7. CDR3 region: CASRQGQGTGELFF. The CDR3 nucleotides read TGTGCCAGCCGACAGGGGCAGGGAACCGGGGAGCTGTTTTTT.

This clonotype was recorded at least ten times. This chain joins TRBV10-2 and TRBJ2-1; 8 nucleotides line up with TRBD2. V was clipped by 6 bases and J by 6 bases; unmatched bases: 13. Germline CDR1 reads WSHSY; CDR2 reads SAAADI. The CDR3 loop spans 16 amino acids. The CDR3 bases are TGCGCCAGCAGACCCGGGACTAGTGACGCCCTCAATGAGCAGTTCTTC. Its translation: CASRPGTSDALNEQFF.

The V gene is TRBV7-8, the J gene TRBJ1-6; TRBD1 might be the D (5 bases). The germline gives CDR1 SGHVS, CDR2 FQNEAQ. V was shortened by 6 bases and J by 7 bases, with 7 bases between the two germline ends. CDR3 length equals 12 residues. The CDR3 coding sequence is TGTGCCAGCAGGGAGGGGAATTCACCCCTCCACTTT. Translated: CASREGNSPLHF.

This clonotype was observed a handful of times. The chain links TRBV2 to TRBJ2-7; D might be TRBD1 or TRBD2, each matching 5 bases. CDR1 and CDR2 (germline): SNHLY, FYNNEI. This CDR3 has 13 residues. Trimming stripped 7 bases from V and 5 bases from J, with 15 bases between. The CDR3 is CASTRDRKHEQYF. In nucleotides, the CDR3 is TGTGCCAGCACCCGGGACCGAAAACACGAGCAGTACTTC.

This clonotype occurred a few times. This may be a read error, as it is one base from a much larger clone. The genes are TRBV14 and TRBJ2-1, with TRBD1 matching over 10 bases. The CDR3 consists of 16 residues. Looked up from germline, CDR1 is SGHDN and CDR2 is FVKESK. The CDR3 DNA follows: TGTGCCAGCAGCCAAGTTGGTCGACAGGGGGCCGATGAGCAGCTCTTC. Residues: CASSQVGRQGADEQLF.

The rearrangement links TRBV2 to TRBJ1-1; D might be TRBD1 (6 bases). The length of the CDR3 is 13 residues. Looked up from germline, CDR1 is SNHLY and CDR2 is FYNNEI. Trimming took off 0 bases at V and 10 bases at J, with 12 bases between the two ends. The CDR3 DNA reads TGTGCCAGCAGTGAAGCCGGCAGGGGTGGAGCTTTCTTT. Residues: CASSEAGRGGAFF.

The chain recombines TRBV7-9 with TRBJ2-3, with D perhaps TRBD2 (5 bases). Germline CDR1 is SEHNR and CDR2 is FQNEAQ (reference sequence). There are 16 residues in the CDR3. V lost 4 bases and J 0 bases, leaving 14 bases between the germline ends. The CDR3 DNA sequence: TGTGCCAGCAGCTCAGGACTGATAACTAGCACAGATACGCAGTATTTT. It is translated as CASSSGLITSTDTQYF.

The J gene is TRBJ2-1, the V gene TRBV7-6, with TRBD1 matching over 7 bases. V shed 9 bases, J shed 6 bases, and the junction held 14 bases outside the gene matches. Germline values: CDR1 SGHVS, CDR2 FNYEAQ. The CDR3 consists of 15 residues. This chain's CDR3 is CARSSGQPTSNEQFF. The CDR3, as DNA: TGTGCCAGAAGTTCGGGACAGCCGACCAGCAATGAGCAGTTCTTC.